This entry describes one T cell receptor beta chain. Its antigen is still unknown. Trimming cost V 4 bases and J 1 base, with 16 bases left between them. Germline values: CDR1 SGHAT, CDR2 FQNNGV. This CDR3 comprises 17 residues. TCRbeta libraries were built with three rounds of nested PCR, modified from ARM-PCR. One entry per CDR3 protein results from TCRdb running MiXCR on the multiplex PCR reads. This sample has around 200,000 distinct CDR3 sequences, with 70% to 75% found just once. The template was RNA from unsorted bulk tissue. This entry belongs to a study of tumor and adjacent non-tumor tissue in lung cancer. Study-wide background: Each sample yielded 3.9 million or so productive TCRbeta reads on average.

The study, taken as a whole, reports: Top 100 clones took a larger repertoire share in normal lung.

The receptor was isolated from a man aged 55 to 70 with non-small cell lung cancer. This sequence joins TRBV11-2 and TRBJ2-2, with D tentatively TRBD1 (6 bases). The specimen was lung tumor tissue. The CDR3 loop reads CASSSQGRQGNTGELFF. In DNA form, the CDR3 reads TGTGCCAGCAGCTCACAGGGACGCCAGGGGAACACCGGGGAGCTGTTTTTT.